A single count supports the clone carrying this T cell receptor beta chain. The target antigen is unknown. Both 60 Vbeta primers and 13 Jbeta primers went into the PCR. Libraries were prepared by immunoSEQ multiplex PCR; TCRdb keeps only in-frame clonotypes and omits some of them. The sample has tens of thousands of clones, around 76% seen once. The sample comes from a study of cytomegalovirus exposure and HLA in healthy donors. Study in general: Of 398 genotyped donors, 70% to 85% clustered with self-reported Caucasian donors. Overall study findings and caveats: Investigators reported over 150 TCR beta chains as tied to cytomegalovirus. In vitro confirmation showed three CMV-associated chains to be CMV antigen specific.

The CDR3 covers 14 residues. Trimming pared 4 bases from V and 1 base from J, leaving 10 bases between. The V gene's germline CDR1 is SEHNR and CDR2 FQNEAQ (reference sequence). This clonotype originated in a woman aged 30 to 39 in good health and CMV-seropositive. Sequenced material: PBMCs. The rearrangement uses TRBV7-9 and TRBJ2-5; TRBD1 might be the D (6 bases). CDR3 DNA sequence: TGTGCCAGCAGCTCCGGACAGCTCCAAGAGACCCAGTACTTC. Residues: CASSSGQLQETQYF.